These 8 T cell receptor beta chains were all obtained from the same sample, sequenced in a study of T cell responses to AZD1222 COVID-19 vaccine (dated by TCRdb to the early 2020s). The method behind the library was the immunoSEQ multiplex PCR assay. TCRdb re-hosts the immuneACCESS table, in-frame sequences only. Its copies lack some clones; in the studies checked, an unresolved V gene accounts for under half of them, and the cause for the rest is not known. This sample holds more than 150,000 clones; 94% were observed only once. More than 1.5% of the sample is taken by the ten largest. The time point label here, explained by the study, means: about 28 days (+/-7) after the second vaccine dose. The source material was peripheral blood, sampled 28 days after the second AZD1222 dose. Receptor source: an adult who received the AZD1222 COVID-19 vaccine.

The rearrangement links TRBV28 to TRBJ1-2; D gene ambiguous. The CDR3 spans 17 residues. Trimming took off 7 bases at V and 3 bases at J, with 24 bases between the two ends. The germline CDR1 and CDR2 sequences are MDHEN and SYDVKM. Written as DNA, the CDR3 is TGTGCCAGCAAGTCCGGGCAGTTTCCCCCAATCGACTATGGCTACACCTTC. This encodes CASKSGQFPPIDYGYTF.

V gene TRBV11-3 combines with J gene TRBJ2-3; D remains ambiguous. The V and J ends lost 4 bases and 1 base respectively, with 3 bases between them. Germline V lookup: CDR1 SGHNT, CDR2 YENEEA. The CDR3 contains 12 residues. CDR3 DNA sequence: TGTGCCAGCAGCTCCCGCACAGATACGCAGTATTTT. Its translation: CASSSRTDTQYF.

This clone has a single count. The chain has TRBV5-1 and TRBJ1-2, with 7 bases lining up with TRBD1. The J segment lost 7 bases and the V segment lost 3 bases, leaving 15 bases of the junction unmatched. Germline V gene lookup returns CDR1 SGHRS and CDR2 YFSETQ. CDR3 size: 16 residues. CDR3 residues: CASSSDMVRGRSGYTF. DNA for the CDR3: TGCGCCAGCAGCTCCGACATGGTCAGGGGGAGGTCTGGCTACACCTTC. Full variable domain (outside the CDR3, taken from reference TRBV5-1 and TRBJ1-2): KAGVTQTPRYLIKTRGQQVTLSCSPISGHRSVSWYQQTPGQGLQFLFEYFSETQRNKGNFPGRFSGRQFSNSRSEMNVSTLELGDSALYLCASSSDMVRGRSGYTFGSGTRLTVV.

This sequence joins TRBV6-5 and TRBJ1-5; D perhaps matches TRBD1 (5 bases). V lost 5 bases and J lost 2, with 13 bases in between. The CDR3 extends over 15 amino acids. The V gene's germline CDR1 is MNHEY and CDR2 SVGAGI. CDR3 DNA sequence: TGTGCCAGCAGTATTACGGGGGATGGCAATCAGCCCCAGCATTTT. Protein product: CASSITGDGNQPQHF.

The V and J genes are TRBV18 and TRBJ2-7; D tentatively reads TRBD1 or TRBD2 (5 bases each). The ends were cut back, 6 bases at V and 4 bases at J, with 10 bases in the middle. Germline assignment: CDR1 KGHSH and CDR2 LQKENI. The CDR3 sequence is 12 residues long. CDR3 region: CASSGTGYEQYF. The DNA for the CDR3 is TGTGCCAGCTCCGGGACCGGTTACGAGCAGTACTTC.

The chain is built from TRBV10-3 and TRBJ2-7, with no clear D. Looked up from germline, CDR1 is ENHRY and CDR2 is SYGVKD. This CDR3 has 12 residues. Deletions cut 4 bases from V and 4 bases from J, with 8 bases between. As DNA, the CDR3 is TGTGCCATCAGTGTTCAAGCTTACGAGCAGTACTTC. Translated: CAISVQAYEQYF.

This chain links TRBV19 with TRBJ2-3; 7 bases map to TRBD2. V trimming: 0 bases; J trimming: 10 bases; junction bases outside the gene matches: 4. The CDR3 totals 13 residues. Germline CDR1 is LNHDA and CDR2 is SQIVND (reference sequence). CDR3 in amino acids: CASSIELTSPQYF. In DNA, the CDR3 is TGTGCCAGTAGTATAGAGCTGACTAGCCCGCAGTATTTT.

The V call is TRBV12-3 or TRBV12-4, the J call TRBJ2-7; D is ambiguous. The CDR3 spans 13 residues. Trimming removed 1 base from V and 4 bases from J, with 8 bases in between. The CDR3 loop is CASSLVPGYEQYF. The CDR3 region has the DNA TGTGCCAGCAGTTTAGTCCCCGGGTACGAGCAGTACTTC.